The source of this T cell receptor (beta chain) is a study of blood T cell repertoires in COVID-19. Study as a whole: Some COVID-19 samples were acute and others convalescent; all came from the United States, Italy and Spain. T cells, B-cell-depleted T cells, or PBMCs supplied cDNA or gDNA.

The V gene's germline CDR1 is ENHRY and CDR2 SYGVKD. The CDR3 runs 19 residues. Trimming took off 3 bases at V and 2 bases at J, with 25 bases between the two ends. Original data processing: Reference gene primer amplification in the assay estimated nucleated cell counts. TCRdb's table, derived via immunoSEQ multiplex PCR, lists solely in-frame clones and lacks some. V and J calls and clone size are copied from that table; D and trimming were computed from the DNA. The sample carries about 11,000 clones, around 70% recorded once. While infection was still active, Seattle patients were enrolled and then followed longitudinally.

V is TRBV10-3 and J is TRBJ1-2; D ambiguous. This clonotype was sampled from a man aged 55 to 70 with COVID-19, enrolled during active disease. The sequencing input was peripheral blood. The CDR3 reads CAISDFELRARDYNYGYTF. CDR3 bases: TGTGCCATCAGTGATTTCGAACTTAGGGCCCGGGATTACAACTATGGCTACACCTTC.